This T cell receptor beta chain was identified during a study of blood T cell repertoires in COVID-19. With 0 bases removed from V and 7 bases from J, the gap between germline ends came to 7 bases. This CDR3 contains 13 residues. CDR1 and CDR2 from the germline V gene are SGDLS and YYNGEE. The assay was immunoSEQ multiplex PCR, and TCRdb's table has in-frame clones only and misses some. The profile shows under 45,000 clones, 80% to 90% of them singletons. This clone came up once. V gene TRBV9 combines with J gene TRBJ2-2, with D possibly TRBD1 on 5 matching bases. Sequencing was performed on peripheral blood. The TCR sequence derives from a man aged 40-49 years with active COVID-19. DNA of the CDR3: TGTGCCAGCAGCGTAGCCGGACACGGGGAGCTGTTTTTT. Amino acid sequence: CASSVAGHGELFF.